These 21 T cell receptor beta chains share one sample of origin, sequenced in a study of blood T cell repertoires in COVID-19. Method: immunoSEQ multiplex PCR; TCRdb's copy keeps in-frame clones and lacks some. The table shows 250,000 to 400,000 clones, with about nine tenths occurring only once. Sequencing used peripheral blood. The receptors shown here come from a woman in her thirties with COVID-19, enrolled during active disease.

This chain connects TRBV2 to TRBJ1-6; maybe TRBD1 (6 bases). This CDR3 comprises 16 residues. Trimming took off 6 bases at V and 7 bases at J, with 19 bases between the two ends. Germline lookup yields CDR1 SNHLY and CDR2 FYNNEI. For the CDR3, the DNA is TGTGCCAGCAGCCCACAGGGAGGGGAAGGGAATTCACCCCTCCACTTT. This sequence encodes CASSPQGGEGNSPLHF.

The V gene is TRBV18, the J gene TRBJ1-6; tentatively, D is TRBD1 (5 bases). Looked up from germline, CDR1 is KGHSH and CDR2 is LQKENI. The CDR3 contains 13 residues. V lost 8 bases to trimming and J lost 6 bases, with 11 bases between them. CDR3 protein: CASVQDTNSPLHF. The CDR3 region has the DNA TGTGCCAGCGTACAGGATACTAATTCACCCCTCCACTTT.

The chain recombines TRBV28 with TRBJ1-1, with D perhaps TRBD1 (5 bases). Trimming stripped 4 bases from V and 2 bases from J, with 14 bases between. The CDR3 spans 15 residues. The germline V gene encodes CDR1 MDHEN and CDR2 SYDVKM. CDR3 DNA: TGTGCCAGCAGTTGGTTAGGGGAGGGTAACACTGAAGCTTTCTTT. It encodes CASSWLGEGNTEAFF.

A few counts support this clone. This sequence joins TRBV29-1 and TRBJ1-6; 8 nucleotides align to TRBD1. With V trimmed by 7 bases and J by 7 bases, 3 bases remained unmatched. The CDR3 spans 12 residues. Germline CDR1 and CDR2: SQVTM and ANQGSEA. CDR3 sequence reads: CSARQGNSPLHF. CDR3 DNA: TGCAGCGCTCGACAGGGGAATTCACCCCTCCACTTT.

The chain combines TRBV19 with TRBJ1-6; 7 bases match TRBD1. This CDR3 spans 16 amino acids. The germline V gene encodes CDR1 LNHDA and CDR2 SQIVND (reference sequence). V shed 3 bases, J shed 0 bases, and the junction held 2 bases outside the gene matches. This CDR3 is CASSIKGASYNSPLHF. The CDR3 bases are TGTGCCAGTAGTATTAAGGGGGCCTCCTATAATTCACCCCTCCACTTT.

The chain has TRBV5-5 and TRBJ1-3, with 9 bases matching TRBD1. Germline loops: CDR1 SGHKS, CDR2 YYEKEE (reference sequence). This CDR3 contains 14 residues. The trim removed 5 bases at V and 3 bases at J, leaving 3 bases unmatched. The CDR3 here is CASRSDRGGNTIYF. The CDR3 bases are TGTGCCAGCAGATCGGACAGGGGTGGAAACACCATATATTTT.

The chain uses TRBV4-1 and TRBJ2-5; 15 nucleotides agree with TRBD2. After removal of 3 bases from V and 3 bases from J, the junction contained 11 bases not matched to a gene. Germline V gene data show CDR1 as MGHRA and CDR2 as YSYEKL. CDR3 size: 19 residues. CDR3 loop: CASSQTLGTSGGSEETQYF. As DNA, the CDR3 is TGCGCCAGCAGCCAGACTCTCGGGACTAGCGGGGGGTCGGAAGAGACCCAGTACTTC.

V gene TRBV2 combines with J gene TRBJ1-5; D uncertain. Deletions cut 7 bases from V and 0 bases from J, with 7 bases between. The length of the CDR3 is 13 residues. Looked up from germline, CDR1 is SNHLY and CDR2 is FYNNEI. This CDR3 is CASMQYSNQPQHF. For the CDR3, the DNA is TGTGCCAGCATGCAGTATAGCAATCAGCCCCAGCATTTT. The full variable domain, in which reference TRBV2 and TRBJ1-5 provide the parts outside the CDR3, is EPEVTQTPSHQVTQMGQEVILRCVPISNHLYFYWYRQILGQKVEFLVSFYNNEISEKSEIFDDQFSVERPDGSNFTLKIRSTKLEDSAMYFCASMQYSNQPQHFGDGTRLSIL.

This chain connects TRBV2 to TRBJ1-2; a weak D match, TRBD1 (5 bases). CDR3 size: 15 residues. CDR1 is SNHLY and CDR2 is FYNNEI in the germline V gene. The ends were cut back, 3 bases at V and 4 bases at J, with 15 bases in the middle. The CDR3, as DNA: TGTGCCAGCAGTGACGCGGGGCCAGGGCCCTATGGCTACACCTTC. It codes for CASSDAGPGPYGYTF.

The CDR3 loop is CASSQGGVSKNIQYF. For the CDR3, the DNA is TGTGCCAGCAGCCAAGGCGGGGTTTCCAAAAACATTCAGTACTTC. The V call is TRBV3-1 (or the pseudogene TRBV3-2), the J call TRBJ2-4; tentatively, D is TRBD2 (6 bases). Trimming cost V 1 base and J 2 bases, with 9 bases left between them. The CDR3 runs 15 residues. Germline-derived CDR1 and CDR2 are LGHDT and YNNKEL (reference sequence).

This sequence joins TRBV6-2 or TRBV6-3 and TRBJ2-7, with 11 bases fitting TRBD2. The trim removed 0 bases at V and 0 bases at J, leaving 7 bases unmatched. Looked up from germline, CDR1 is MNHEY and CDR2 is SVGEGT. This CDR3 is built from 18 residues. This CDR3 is CASSYSTSGGTLSYEQYF. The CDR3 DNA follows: TGTGCCAGCAGTTACTCAACTAGCGGGGGAACTCTCTCCTACGAGCAGTACTTC.

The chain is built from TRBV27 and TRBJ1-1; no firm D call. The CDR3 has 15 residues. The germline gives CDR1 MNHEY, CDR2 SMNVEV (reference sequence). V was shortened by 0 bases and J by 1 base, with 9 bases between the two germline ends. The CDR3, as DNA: TGTGCCAGCAGTTTATCATCCGGGAGGAACACTGAAGCTTTCTTT. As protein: CASSLSSGRNTEAFF.

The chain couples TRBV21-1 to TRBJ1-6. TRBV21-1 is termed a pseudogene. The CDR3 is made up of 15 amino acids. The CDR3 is CASSKRGRPNSPLHF. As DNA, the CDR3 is TGTGCCAGCAGCAAACGGGGTCGACCGAATTCACCCCTCCACTTT.

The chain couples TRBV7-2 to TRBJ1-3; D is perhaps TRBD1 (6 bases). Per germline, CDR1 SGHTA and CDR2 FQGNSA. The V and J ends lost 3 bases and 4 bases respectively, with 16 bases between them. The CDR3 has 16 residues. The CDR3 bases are TGTGCCAGCAGCTTCCACAGGGTGGGCTCCGGAAACACCATATATTTT. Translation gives CASSFHRVGSGNTIYF.

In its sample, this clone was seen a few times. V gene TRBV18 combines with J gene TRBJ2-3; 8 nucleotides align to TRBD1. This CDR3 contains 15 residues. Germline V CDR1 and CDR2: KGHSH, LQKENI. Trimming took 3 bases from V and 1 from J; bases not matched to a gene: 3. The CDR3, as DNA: TGTGCCAGCTCACCGTCGACAGGGGGCACAGATACGCAGTATTTT. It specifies CASSPSTGGTDTQYF.

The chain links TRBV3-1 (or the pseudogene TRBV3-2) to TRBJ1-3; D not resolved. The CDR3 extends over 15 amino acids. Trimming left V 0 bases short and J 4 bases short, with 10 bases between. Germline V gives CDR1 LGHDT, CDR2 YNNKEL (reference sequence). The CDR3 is CASSQDRSLGNTIYF. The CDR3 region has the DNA TGTGCCAGCAGCCAAGATCGGAGTTTGGGAAACACCATATATTTT.

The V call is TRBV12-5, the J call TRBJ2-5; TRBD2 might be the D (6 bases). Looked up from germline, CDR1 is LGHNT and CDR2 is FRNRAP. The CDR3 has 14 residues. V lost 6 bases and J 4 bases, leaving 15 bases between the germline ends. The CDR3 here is CASGPGLRLETQYF. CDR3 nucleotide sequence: TGTGCTAGTGGGCCGGGACTCCGGTTAGAGACCCAGTACTTC.

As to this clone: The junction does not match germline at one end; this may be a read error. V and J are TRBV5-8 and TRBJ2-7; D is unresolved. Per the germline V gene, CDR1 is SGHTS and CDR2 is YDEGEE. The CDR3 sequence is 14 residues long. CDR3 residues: CASTLGGVGSRQYF. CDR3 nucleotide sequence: TGTGCCAGCACCTTGGGCGGTGTAGGCAGTCGACAGTACTTC.

This CDR3 is CASRGGKDEQFF. DNA for the CDR3: TGTGCCAGCAGAGGGGGCAAGGATGAGCAGTTCTTC. V usage is TRBV12-3 or TRBV12-4 and J usage is TRBJ2-1; 7 positions match TRBD1. This CDR3 is 12 amino acids long. The V gene end was trimmed by 6 bases and the J gene end by 8 bases; junction bases not matched to a gene: 4.

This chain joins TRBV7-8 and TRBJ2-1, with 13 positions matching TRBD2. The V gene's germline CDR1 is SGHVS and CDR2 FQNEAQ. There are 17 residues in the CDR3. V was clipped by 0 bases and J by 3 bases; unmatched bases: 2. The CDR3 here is CASSLALAGGHYNEQFF. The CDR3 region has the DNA TGTGCCAGCAGCTTAGCACTAGCGGGGGGGCACTACAATGAGCAGTTCTTC.

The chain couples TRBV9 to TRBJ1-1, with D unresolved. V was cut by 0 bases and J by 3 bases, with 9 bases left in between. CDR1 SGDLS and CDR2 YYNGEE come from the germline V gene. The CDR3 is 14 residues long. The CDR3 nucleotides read TGTGCCAGCAGCGTAGAGATAGCCGACACTGAAGCTTTCTTT. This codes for CASSVEIADTEAFF.